These T cell receptor beta chains were read from a single sample in a study of Ad26.COV2.S vaccination and SARS-CoV-2 variants. Some clones are missing from TCRdb's copy, which holds only in-frame ones; the method was immunoSEQ multiplex PCR. The table shows fewer than 500,000 clones, with 89% occurring only once. The source was peripheral blood, collected in a trial of Ad26.COV2.S vaccine versus placebo. The receptor source for this set is a person between 18 and 60 years old who received the Ad26.COV2.S COVID-19 vaccine or a placebo. Each CDR3 is given with its conserved first and last residue. Each record gives: J gene, V gene, CDR3 protein.

J: TRBJ1-2
V: TRBV10-3
CDR3: CAISDRGPFHGYTF

J: TRBJ1-6
V: TRBV6-2/TRBV6-3
CDR3: CASSYRDAQRYNSPLHF

J: TRBJ2-7
V: TRBV4-2
CDR3: CASSQDGVGLSYEQYF

J: TRBJ1-2
V: TRBV24-1
CDR3: CATSAWDRGIHGYTF

J: TRBJ2-5
V: TRBV7-2
CDR3: CASRSPRLGLAGQETQYF

J: TRBJ2-3
V: TRBV5-1
CDR3: CASSVDIAGATDTQYF

J: TRBJ2-3
V: TRBV9
CDR3: CASSVAPSVYSSRRSDTQYF

J: TRBJ1-1
V: TRBV4-3
CDR3: CASSRRDAIYTEAFF

J: TRBJ2-3
V: TRBV24-1
CDR3: CATSDPSGGAADTQYF

J: TRBJ1-2
V: TRBV15
CDR3: CATSRERGFGNYGYTF

J: TRBJ2-7
V: TRBV28
CDR3: CASSLAQGTYEQYF

J: TRBJ1-2
V: TRBV29-1
CDR3: CSVEDPRTGRTSGYTF

J: TRBJ2-1
V: TRBV5-5
CDR3: CASSLGDRGESSYNEQFF

J: TRBJ1-1
V: TRBV11-3
CDR3: CASSLAPTGYGTEAFF

J: TRBJ2-7
V: TRBV7-2
CDR3: CASSLSPTSEQYF

J: TRBJ2-7
V: TRBV9
CDR3: CASSPYRDRGLYEQYF

J: TRBJ1-6
V: TRBV28
CDR3: CASSLSRKETPLHF

J: TRBJ1-3
V: TRBV28
CDR3: CATIAWDTYSGNTIYF

J: TRBJ2-1
V: TRBV5-5
CDR3: CASSPHDRGWRGNEQFF

J: TRBJ2-7
V: TRBV28
CDR3: CASNVDREQYF